This T cell receptor beta chain came from a study of blood T cell repertoires in COVID-19. Study-wide context: Donors in the United States, Italy and Spain gave samples during acute or convalescent COVID-19. PBMCs, B-cell-depleted T cells, or T cells provided the cDNA or gDNA that made up the material.

The CDR3 sequence is 14 residues long. V shed 5 bases and J shed 5 bases, with 16 bases lying between them. From germline, CDR1 is SGHTA and CDR2 FQGNSA. As handled by the study authors: Amplification with reference gene primers provided the estimates of nucleated cell counts. Measured with immunoSEQ multiplex PCR; TCRdb has only the in-frame clones, and not every one. V, J and clone size reflect that table, while D and trimming were determined from the DNA. The table records a few hundred thousand clones, 89% of them present only once. V is TRBV7-2 and J is TRBJ2-7, with D perhaps matching TRBD1 (6 bases). The sample was peripheral blood. This TCR derives from a woman aged 40 to 50 who had recovered from COVID-19. CDR3 amino acids: CASSLQPGANEQYV. In DNA, the CDR3 is TGTGCCAGCAGCCTACAACCAGGGGCTAACGAGCAGTACGTC.